This T cell receptor beta chain is drawn from a study of shared clonotypes between healthy human individuals. Findings of the study overall: How much donors shared clonotypes was expected to be affected by sequencing depth.

Trimming took off 4 bases at V and 4 bases at J, with 14 bases between the two ends. The CDR3 loop spans 14 amino acids. The germline CDR1 and CDR2 sequences are MNHEY and SMNVEV (reference sequence). Only in-frame clones appear in the TCRdb table, and some are missing; sequencing was by immunoSEQ multiplex PCR. The sample contains around 1.9 million clones, 93% of which appear only once. Remarks on this clone: Its specificity is unknown.

CD45RO negativity and positive selection for CCR7 defined naive CD8 cells, a population that excluded terminally differentiated effector memory CD45RA+ cells. Adults of Caucasian background living in Nashville, Tennessee made up all donors. This clonotype originated in a man younger than 35 in good health. Some clones in this sample may be carry-over from other donors' samples. Source material: naive CD8+ T cells from PBMCs. The chain joins TRBV27 to TRBJ2-7; possibly TRBD1 or TRBD2 for D (5 bases each). Here the CDR3 DNA reads TGTGCCAGCAGTTGGGACGGAGGTTGGTACGAGCAGTACTTC. As protein: CASSWDGGWYEQYF.